This T cell receptor beta chain emerged from a study of blood T cell repertoires in COVID-19. For the study at large: Both acute and convalescent COVID-19 samples were obtained from the United States, Italy and Spain. PBMCs, B-cell-depleted T cells, or T cells provided the cDNA or gDNA that made up the material.

This clone was picked up one time. Different DNA sequences within this sample yield the same CDR3. Per the original data handling: Reference gene primers were amplified, and this amplification served to estimate nucleated cell counts. Some clones are missing from TCRdb's copy, which holds only in-frame ones; the method was immunoSEQ multiplex PCR. V, J and clone size were drawn from that table, and D and trimming were deduced from the DNA. The sample has 150,000 to 200,000 clones; around four fifths are singletons. The CDR3 contains 14 residues. Trimming took 0 bases from V and 0 from J, leaving 7 bases between them. Germline V gene lookup returns CDR1 SGHRS and CDR2 YFSETQ.

The rearrangement uses TRBV5-1 and TRBJ2-7; the D gene is possibly TRBD2 (6 bases). This clonotype was sampled from a woman aged 60-70 years with acute or convalescent COVID-19. Sequencing was carried out using peripheral blood. The CDR3: CASSLGGNSYEQYF. DNA of the CDR3: TGCGCCAGCAGCTTGGGCGGGAACTCCTACGAGCAGTACTTC.